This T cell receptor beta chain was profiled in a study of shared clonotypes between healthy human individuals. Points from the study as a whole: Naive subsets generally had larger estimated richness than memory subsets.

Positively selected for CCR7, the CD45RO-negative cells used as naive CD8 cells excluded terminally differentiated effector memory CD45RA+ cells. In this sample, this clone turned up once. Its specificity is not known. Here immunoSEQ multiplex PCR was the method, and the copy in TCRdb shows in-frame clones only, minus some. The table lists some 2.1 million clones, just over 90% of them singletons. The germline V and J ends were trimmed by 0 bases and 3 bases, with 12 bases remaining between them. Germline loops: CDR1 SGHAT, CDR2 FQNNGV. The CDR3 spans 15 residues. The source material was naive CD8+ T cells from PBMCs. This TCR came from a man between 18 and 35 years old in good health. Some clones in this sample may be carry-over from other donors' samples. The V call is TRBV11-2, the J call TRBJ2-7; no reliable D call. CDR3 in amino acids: CASSLDDQIYYEQYF. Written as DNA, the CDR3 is TGTGCCAGCAGCTTAGATGACCAGATATACTACGAGCAGTACTTC.